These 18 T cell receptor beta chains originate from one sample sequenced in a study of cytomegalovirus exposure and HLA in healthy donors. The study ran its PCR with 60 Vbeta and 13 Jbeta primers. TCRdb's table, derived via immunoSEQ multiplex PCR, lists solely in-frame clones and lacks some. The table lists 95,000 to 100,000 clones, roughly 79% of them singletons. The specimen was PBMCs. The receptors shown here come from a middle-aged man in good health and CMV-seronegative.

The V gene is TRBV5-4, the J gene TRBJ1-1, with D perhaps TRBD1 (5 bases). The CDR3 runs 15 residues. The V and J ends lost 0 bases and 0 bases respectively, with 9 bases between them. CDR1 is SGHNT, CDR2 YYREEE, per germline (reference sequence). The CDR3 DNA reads TGTGCCAGCAGCTTGGTTCAAGGGGTGAACACTGAAGCTTTCTTT. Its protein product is CASSLVQGVNTEAFF.

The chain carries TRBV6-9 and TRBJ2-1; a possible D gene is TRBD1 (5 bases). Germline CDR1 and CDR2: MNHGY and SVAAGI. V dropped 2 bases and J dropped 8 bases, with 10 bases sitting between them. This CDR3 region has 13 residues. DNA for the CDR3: TGTGCCAGCAGTTATCAGGGCGTCCATGAGCAGTTCTTC. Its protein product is CASSYQGVHEQFF.

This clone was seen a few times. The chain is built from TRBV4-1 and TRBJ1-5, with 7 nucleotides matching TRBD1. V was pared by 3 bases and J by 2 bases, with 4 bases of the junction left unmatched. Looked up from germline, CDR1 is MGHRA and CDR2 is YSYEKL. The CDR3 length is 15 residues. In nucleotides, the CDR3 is TGCGCCAGCAGCCATTCAACAGGGGGCAATCAGCCCCAGCATTTT. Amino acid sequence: CASSHSTGGNQPQHF.

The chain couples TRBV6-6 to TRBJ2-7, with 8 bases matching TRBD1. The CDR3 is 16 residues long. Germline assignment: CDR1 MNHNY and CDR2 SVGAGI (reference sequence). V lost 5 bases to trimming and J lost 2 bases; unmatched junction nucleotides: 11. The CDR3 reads CASSPPWQGAPYEQYF. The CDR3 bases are TGTGCCAGCAGTCCCCCGTGGCAGGGGGCACCCTACGAGCAGTACTTC.

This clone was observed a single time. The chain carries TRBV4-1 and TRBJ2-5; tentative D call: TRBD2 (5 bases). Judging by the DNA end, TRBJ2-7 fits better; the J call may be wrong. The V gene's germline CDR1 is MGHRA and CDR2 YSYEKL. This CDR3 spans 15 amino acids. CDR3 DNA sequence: TGCGCCAGCAGCCAACTTAGCGCTAGCTCCTACGAGCAGTACTTC. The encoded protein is CASSQLSASSYEQYF.

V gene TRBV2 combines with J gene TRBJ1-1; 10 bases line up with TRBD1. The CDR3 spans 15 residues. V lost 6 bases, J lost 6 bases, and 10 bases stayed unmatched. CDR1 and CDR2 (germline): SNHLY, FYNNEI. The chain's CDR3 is CASSLLGQGVSEAFF. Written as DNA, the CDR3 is TGTGCCAGCAGCTTACTCGGACAGGGGGTCTCTGAAGCTTTCTTT.

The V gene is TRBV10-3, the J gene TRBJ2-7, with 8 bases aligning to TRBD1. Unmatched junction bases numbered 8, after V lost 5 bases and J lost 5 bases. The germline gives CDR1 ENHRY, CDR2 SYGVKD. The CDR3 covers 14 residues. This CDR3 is CAISSGTGGDEQYF. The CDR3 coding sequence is TGTGCCATCAGTTCCGGGACAGGAGGGGACGAGCAGTACTTC.

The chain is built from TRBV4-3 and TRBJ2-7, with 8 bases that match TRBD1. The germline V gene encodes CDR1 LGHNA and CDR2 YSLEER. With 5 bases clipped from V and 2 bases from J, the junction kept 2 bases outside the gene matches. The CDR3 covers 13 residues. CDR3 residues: CASSTTGAYEQYF. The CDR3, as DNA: TGCGCCAGCAGCACGACAGGGGCCTACGAGCAGTACTTC.

CDR3 in amino acids: CASSYSRTSGETQYF. DNA for the CDR3: TGTGCCAGCAGTTACTCGAGGACGTCAGGGGAGACCCAGTACTTC. This sequence joins TRBV6-5 and TRBJ2-5; a weak D match, TRBD1 (5 bases). The CDR3 runs to 15 residues. Deletions cut 0 bases from V and 5 bases from J, with 13 bases between. Germline CDR1 reads MNHEY; CDR2 reads SVGAGI.

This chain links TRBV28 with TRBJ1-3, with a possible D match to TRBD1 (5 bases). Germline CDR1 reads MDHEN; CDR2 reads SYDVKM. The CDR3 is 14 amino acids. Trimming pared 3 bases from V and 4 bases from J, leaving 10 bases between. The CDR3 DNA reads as TGTGCCAGCAGTTTTATCAGGGCAGGAAACACCATATATTTT. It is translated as CASSFIRAGNTIYF.

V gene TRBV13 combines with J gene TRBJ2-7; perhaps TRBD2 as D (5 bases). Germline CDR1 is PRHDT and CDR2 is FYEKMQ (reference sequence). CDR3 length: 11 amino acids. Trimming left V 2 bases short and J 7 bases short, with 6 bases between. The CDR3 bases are TGTGCCAGCAGCTTACGGGGAGAGCAGTACTTC. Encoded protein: CASSLRGEQYF.

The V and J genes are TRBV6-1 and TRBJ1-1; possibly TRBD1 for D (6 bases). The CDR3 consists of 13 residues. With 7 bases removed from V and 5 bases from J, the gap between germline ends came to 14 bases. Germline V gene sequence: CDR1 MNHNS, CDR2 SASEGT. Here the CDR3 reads CASKAGAPTEAFF. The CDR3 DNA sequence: TGTGCCAGCAAAGCAGGGGCACCGACTGAAGCTTTCTTT.

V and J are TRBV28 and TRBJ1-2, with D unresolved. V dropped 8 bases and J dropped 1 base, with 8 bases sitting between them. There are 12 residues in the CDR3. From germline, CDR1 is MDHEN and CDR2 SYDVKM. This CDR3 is CASAQYNYGYTF. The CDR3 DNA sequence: TGTGCCAGCGCACAATATAACTATGGCTACACCTTC.

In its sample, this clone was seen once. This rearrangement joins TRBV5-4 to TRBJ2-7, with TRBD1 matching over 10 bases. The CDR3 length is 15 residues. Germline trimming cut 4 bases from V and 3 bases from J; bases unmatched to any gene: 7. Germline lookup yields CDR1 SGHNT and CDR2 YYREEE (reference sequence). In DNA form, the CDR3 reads TGTGCCAGCAGCGGGCCCGGGGACAGGGGCTACGAGCAGTACTTC. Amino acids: CASSGPGDRGYEQYF.

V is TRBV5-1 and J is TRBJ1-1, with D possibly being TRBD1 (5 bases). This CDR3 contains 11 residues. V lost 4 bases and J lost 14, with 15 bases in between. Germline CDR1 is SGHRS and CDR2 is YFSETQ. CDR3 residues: CASSSTGWVFF. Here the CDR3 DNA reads TGCGCCAGCAGCAGTACAGGATGGGTATTCTTT.

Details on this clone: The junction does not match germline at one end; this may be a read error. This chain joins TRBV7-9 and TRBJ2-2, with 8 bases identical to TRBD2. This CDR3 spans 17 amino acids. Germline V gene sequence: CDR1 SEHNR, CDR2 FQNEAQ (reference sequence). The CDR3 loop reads CSSSLIHQRESTGELFF. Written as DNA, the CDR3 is TGTTCCAGCAGCTTAATTCATCAGCGGGAGTCCACCGGGGAGCTGTTTTTT.

CDR3 residues: CASSPRTGRDTQYF. The DNA for the CDR3 is TGTGCCAGCAGCCCCCGGACAGGGCGTGATACGCAGTATTTT. The V call is TRBV7-2, the J call TRBJ2-3; 8 nucleotides agree with TRBD1. Germline trimming cut 5 bases from V and 6 bases from J; bases unmatched to any gene: 7. The V gene's germline CDR1 is SGHTA and CDR2 FQGNSA. The CDR3 sequence is 14 residues long.

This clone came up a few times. The CDR3 coding sequence is TGTGCCTGGAGTGGCAGGGGCCAAGAGACCCAGTACTTC. Protein: CAWSGRGQETQYF. The chain uses TRBV30 and TRBJ2-5; D perhaps matches TRBD1 (6 bases). The ends were cut back, 1 base at V and 1 base at J, with 7 bases in the middle. CDR1 GTSNPN and CDR2 SVGIG come from the germline V gene (reference sequence). The CDR3 extends over 13 amino acids.